This entry lists 30 T cell receptor beta chains sequenced from one sample in a study of cytomegalovirus exposure and HLA in healthy donors. PCR used 60 Vbeta primers and 13 Jbeta primers. The repertoire was sequenced with immunoSEQ multiplex PCR; TCRdb's copy has only in-frame clones and lacks some. The table records some 160,000 clones, 65% to 90% of them present only once. Specimen: PBMCs. The receptors stem from a man aged 50 or older in good health and CMV-seropositive.

This rearrangement joins TRBV13 to TRBJ1-1; TRBD1 is a possible D gene (6 bases). The CDR3 is made up of 14 amino acids. Germline CDR1 and CDR2: PRHDT and FYEKMQ (reference sequence). Trimming pared 5 bases from V and 1 base from J, leaving 11 bases between. CDR3 protein: CASSPGHTNTEAFF. CDR3 nucleotides: TGTGCCAGCAGCCCGGGACACACGAACACTGAAGCTTTCTTT.

The CDR3 sequence is CASSFGPGLGITDTQYF. DNA for the CDR3: TGCGCCAGCAGCTTTGGGCCGGGACTAGGAATCACAGATACGCAGTATTTT. This rearrangement joins TRBV5-1 to TRBJ2-3; 8 bases align to TRBD2. In germline, CDR1 is SGHRS, CDR2 YFSETQ. This CDR3 comprises 17 residues. V was clipped by 2 bases and J by 2 bases; unmatched bases: 10. Variable domain in full (rest from reference TRBV5-1 and TRBJ2-3): KAGVTQTPRYLIKTRGQQVTLSCSPISGHRSVSWYQQTPGQGLQFLFEYFSETQRNKGNFPGRFSGRQFSNSRSEMNVSTLELGDSALYLCASSFGPGLGITDTQYFGPGTRLTVL.

This clone came up once. This chain connects TRBV21-1 to TRBJ2-1; the table calls TRBD2, which could not be checked here. TRBV21-1 is termed a pseudogene. The CDR3 length is 16 residues. The CDR3 region is CASSKPSGLEDNEQFF. The CDR3 nucleotides read TGTGCCAGCAGCAAACCCTCGGGACTAGAGGACAATGAGCAGTTCTTC.

The chain joins TRBV21-1 to TRBJ2-5; the table gives TRBD2 as D, unverified against the DNA. TRBV21-1 is a documented pseudogene. The length of the CDR3 is 17 residues. As DNA, the CDR3 is TGTGCCAGCAGCAAAGGACCCAGCGGCGGACCCCAAGAGACCCAGTACTTC. It yields the protein CASSKGPSGGPQETQYF.

The chain employs TRBV2 and TRBJ2-2; 8 bases fit TRBD2. Per germline, CDR1 SNHLY and CDR2 FYNNEI. V was pared by 5 bases and J by 0 bases, with 5 bases of the junction left unmatched. This CDR3 spans 16 amino acids. The CDR3 region has the DNA TGTGCCAGCAGTTTTAGCGGGGAACCGAACACCGGGGAGCTGTTTTTT. It specifies CASSFSGEPNTGELFF.

The chain links TRBV5-5 to TRBJ2-3; TRBD1 matches 10 bases. The CDR3 extends over 16 amino acids. Germline trimming cut 0 bases from V and 4 bases from J; bases unmatched to any gene: 5. CDR1 SGHKS and CDR2 YYEKEE come from the germline V gene (reference sequence). CDR3 coding DNA: TGTGCCAGCAGCTTGGAAGGTGGGACAGGGGCAGATACGCAGTATTTT. It encodes CASSLEGGTGADTQYF.

This clone came up once. J is TRBJ2-5 and V is TRBV5-5; TRBD1 matches at 7 bases. This CDR3 has 14 residues. The junction had 7 bases not matched to a gene; V was cut back by 5 bases and J by 3 bases. Germline V gene sequence: CDR1 SGHKS, CDR2 YYEKEE (reference sequence). CDR3 sequence reads: CASSRMGTEETQYF. The CDR3 bases are TGTGCCAGCAGTCGCATGGGGACAGAAGAGACCCAGTACTTC.

As for this clone: The junction departs from germline at one end; a sequencing error may be responsible. The chain joins TRBV11-3 to TRBJ1-4, with D unclear. Germline V gives CDR1 SGHNT, CDR2 YENEEA. The CDR3 contains 13 residues. CDR3 DNA sequence: TGTGCCAGCAGCTCCGGGGAGGGTACAGCTCCCGAATTT. As protein: CASSSGEGTAPEF.

V and J are TRBV7-9 and TRBJ2-5, with TRBD1 matching over 10 bases. Germline CDR1 and CDR2: SEHNR and FQNEAQ (reference sequence). CDR3 size: 16 residues. V gave up 2 bases and J gave up 2 bases; unmatched junction bases: 5. The CDR3 reads CASSLPSGQGQETQYF. Written as DNA, the CDR3 is TGTGCCAGCAGCTTACCTTCGGGACAGGGGCAAGAGACCCAGTACTTC.

The chain couples TRBV9 to TRBJ2-1, with D possibly being TRBD1 (6 bases). The germline V gene encodes CDR1 SGDLS and CDR2 YYNGEE. The CDR3 has 14 residues. Between the trimmed V and J ends, which lost 3 bases and 10 bases, there was a span of 17 bases. The CDR3: CASSAGSGVGEQFF. The CDR3 DNA reads TGTGCCAGCAGCGCCGGGTCAGGGGTCGGGGAGCAGTTCTTC.

V gene TRBV2 combines with J gene TRBJ1-1; 8 bases match TRBD1. J gave up 0 bases and V 7 bases, and 4 bases lay outside the gene matches. This CDR3 is 14 amino acids long. Germline values: CDR1 SNHLY, CDR2 FYNNEI. The CDR3 DNA sequence: TGTGCCAGCACCTCGGACAGGGTGAACACTGAAGCTTTCTTT. This codes for CASTSDRVNTEAFF.

The rearrangement uses TRBV5-8 and TRBJ1-4; unclear D gene. The V and J ends lost 7 bases and 1 base respectively, with 17 bases between them. CDR1 is SGHTS and CDR2 is YDEGEE in the germline V gene. This CDR3 contains 16 residues. The CDR3 reads CASAFQADGTNEKLFF. CDR3 sequence (DNA): TGTGCCAGCGCTTTTCAGGCTGACGGAACTAATGAAAAACTGTTTTTT. Full variable domain (outside the CDR3, taken from reference TRBV5-8 and TRBJ1-4): EAGVTQSPTHLIKTRGQQATLRCSPISGHTSVYWYQQALGLGLQFLLWYDEGEERNRGNFPPRFSGRQFPNYSSELNVNALELEDSALYLCASAFQADGTNEKLFFGSGTQLSVL.

This chain links TRBV29-1 with TRBJ1-1; D gene uncertain. This CDR3 contains 13 residues. Germline V gives CDR1 SQVTM, CDR2 ANQGSEA. V was clipped by 3 bases and J by 5 bases, with 13 bases between them. The CDR3: CSVEGSLWTEAFF. CDR3 DNA sequence: TGCAGCGTTGAGGGCAGTCTATGGACTGAAGCTTTCTTT.

This clone was counted once. V usage is TRBV11-1 and J usage is TRBJ1-1; no firm D call. Germline CDR1 and CDR2: SGHAT and FQDESV (reference sequence). The CDR3 spans 13 residues. The germline V and J ends were trimmed by 1 base and 6 bases, with 9 bases remaining between them. The CDR3 DNA reads as TGTGCCAGCAGCTTAGGGGCGAGGGCTGAAGCTTTCTTT. Amino acid sequence: CASSLGARAEAFF.

The rearrangement links TRBV7-9 to TRBJ2-2; D remains unclear. Looked up from germline, CDR1 is SEHNR and CDR2 is FQNEAQ (reference sequence). V was pared by 2 bases and J by 6 bases, with 10 bases between. There are 14 residues in the CDR3. Here the CDR3 DNA reads TGTGCCAGCAGCTTACTTGCGGCGGCCGGGGAGCTGTTTTTT. Translation gives CASSLLAAAGELFF.

The count of this clone is one. This chain uses TRBV29-1 with TRBJ2-7; 7 nucleotides line up with TRBD1. V shed 5 bases and J 3 bases; nucleotides not matched to a gene: 7. The germline V gene has CDR1 SQVTM and CDR2 ANQGSEA. The CDR3 has 13 amino acids. CDR3 sequence: CSVLSGGNYEQYF. CDR3 nucleotides: TGCAGCGTTCTTTCAGGGGGTAACTACGAGCAGTACTTC.

This rearrangement joins TRBV10-3 to TRBJ2-3, with D hard to call. V lost 0 bases and J lost 0, with 10 bases in between. CDR1 and CDR2 from the germline V gene are ENHRY and SYGVKD. The CDR3 consists of 16 residues. The CDR3 sequence is CAISESRQYSTDTQYF. The CDR3, as DNA: TGTGCCATCAGTGAGTCCCGTCAGTATAGCACAGATACGCAGTATTTT.

V and J are TRBV2 and TRBJ1-5, with 7 bases that match TRBD1. The CDR3 extends over 16 amino acids. Germline CDR1 SNHLY, CDR2 FYNNEI. V lost 0 bases and J lost 4; bases outside the gene matches: 6. The CDR3 here is CASSEAVGQLNQPQHF. CDR3 DNA: TGTGCCAGCAGTGAAGCGGTGGGACAGCTTAATCAGCCCCAGCATTTT. Using reference TRBV2 and TRBJ1-5 for the parts outside the CDR3, the full variable domain is EPEVTQTPSHQVTQMGQEVILRCVPISNHLYFYWYRQILGQKVEFLVSFYNNEISEKSEIFDDQFSVERPDGSNFTLKIRSTKLEDSAMYFCASSEAVGQLNQPQHFGDGTRLSIL.

CDR3 sequence (DNA): TGTGCCAGTAGTTCTAGCGGGAGTTTCAATGAGCAGTTCTTC. Protein: CASSSSGSFNEQFF. The rearrangement links TRBV19 to TRBJ2-1; 10 bases map to TRBD2. This CDR3 contains 14 residues. V shed 5 bases and J 6 bases; nucleotides not matched to a gene: 4. Germline V gene sequence: CDR1 LNHDA, CDR2 SQIVND (reference sequence).

This sequence joins TRBV9 and TRBJ2-3; 8 bases align to TRBD2. This CDR3 is built from 16 residues. CDR1 and CDR2 from the germline V gene are SGDLS and YYNGEE. V was pared by 0 bases and J by 2 bases, with 5 bases of the junction left unmatched. CDR3 residues: CASSVGTSGNTDTQYF. The CDR3 region has the DNA TGTGCCAGCAGCGTAGGCACTAGCGGAAACACAGATACGCAGTATTTT. Combining the CDR3 with reference TRBV9 and TRBJ2-3 gives the whole variable domain DSGVTQTPKHLITATGQRVTLRCSPRSGDLSVYWYQQSLDQGLQFLIQYYNGEERAKGNILERFSAQQFPDLHSELNLSSLELGDSALYFCASSVGTSGNTDTQYFGPGTRLTVL.

The V gene is TRBV7-7, the J gene TRBJ2-2; D uncertain. The CDR3 contains 15 residues. Trimming cost V 5 bases and J 0 bases, with 10 bases left between them. Germline CDR1 is SSHAT and CDR2 is FNYEAQ (reference sequence). CDR3 sequence: CASSVEVSNTGELFF. CDR3 coding DNA: TGTGCCAGCAGCGTCGAGGTCTCGAACACCGGGGAGCTGTTTTTT.

The chain has TRBV10-3 and TRBJ1-6, with D maybe TRBD1 (6 bases). The germline V gene has CDR1 ENHRY and CDR2 SYGVKD. This CDR3 comprises 15 residues. V was pared by 3 bases and J by 6 bases, with 12 bases between. The DNA for the CDR3 is TGTGCCATCAGTGACTCAGGGGCAGGTAATTCACCCCTCCACTTT. This codes for CAISDSGAGNSPLHF.

V gene TRBV9 combines with J gene TRBJ2-3; TRBD1 is a possible D gene (6 bases). Germline V lookup: CDR1 SGDLS, CDR2 YYNGEE. This CDR3 has 17 amino acids. Trimming left V 1 base short and J 0 bases short, with 15 bases between. CDR3: CASSVSGADPSTDTQYF. The CDR3 DNA sequence: TGTGCCAGCAGCGTATCAGGGGCTGACCCTAGCACAGATACGCAGTATTTT.

The J gene is TRBJ2-1, the V gene TRBV5-1, with TRBD1 matching over 9 bases. CDR1 SGHRS and CDR2 YFSETQ come from the germline V gene. Trimming cost V 7 bases and J 5 bases; bases outside gene matches: 7. This CDR3 is built from 14 residues. CDR3 loop: CASSQGQGDNEQFF. CDR3 nucleotides: TGCGCCAGCTCCCAGGGACAGGGCGACAATGAGCAGTTCTTC.

The chain joins TRBV6-1 to TRBJ2-5; D is ambiguous. The V end was cut by 1 base, the J end by 5 bases, with 20 bases between. Germline V gene lookup returns CDR1 MNHNS and CDR2 SASEGT. The CDR3 has 17 residues. DNA of the CDR3: TGTGCCAGCAGTGAAGAACTTTGGGCCATCCCTGGGGAGACCCAGTACTTC. As protein: CASSEELWAIPGETQYF.

The V and J genes are TRBV6-1 and TRBJ1-6; D not certain. V lost 3 bases, J lost 8 bases, and 5 bases lay in between. The CDR3 is made up of 12 amino acids. Per germline, CDR1 MNHNS and CDR2 SASEGT. Here the CDR3 reads CASSDSHSPLHF. CDR3 nucleotides: TGTGCCAGCAGTGATAGCCATTCACCCCTCCACTTT.

This clone was seen a single time. This sequence joins TRBV18 and TRBJ2-1; TRBD1 aligns across 9 bases. Germline values: CDR1 KGHSH, CDR2 LQKENI. After removal of 5 bases from V and 1 base from J, the junction contained 6 bases not matched to a gene. The CDR3 has 16 residues. The DNA for the CDR3 is TGTGCCAGCTCATCCCGGGACAGGGTATCCTACAATGAGCAGTTCTTC. Protein: CASSSRDRVSYNEQFF.

The rearrangement joins TRBV5-1 to TRBJ2-3; D unresolved. CDR1 and CDR2 from the germline V gene are SGHRS and YFSETQ. Trimming took 4 bases from V and 6 from J, leaving 9 bases between them. The length of the CDR3 is 12 residues. CDR3 DNA: TGCGCCAGCAGCCCGTTCGGGGATACGCAGTATTTT. It yields the protein CASSPFGDTQYF.

This chain uses TRBV11-3 with TRBJ2-2, with D possibly matching TRBD1 (5 bases). V lost 2 bases, J lost 0 bases, and 22 bases lay in between. Germline assignment: CDR1 SGHNT and CDR2 YENEEA. CDR3 length: 20 amino acids. The DNA for the CDR3 is TGTGCCAGCAGCTTATTTATAGGGGTCCTTTTATCCGCGAACACCGGGGAGCTGTTTTTT. Amino acid sequence: CASSLFIGVLLSANTGELFF.

The chain uses TRBV10-3 and TRBJ1-6; 8 bases agree with TRBD1. The length of the CDR3 is 16 residues. V lost 2 bases, J lost 9 bases, and 9 bases stayed unmatched. From germline, CDR1 is ENHRY and CDR2 SYGVKD. CDR3 sequence: CAISETGQDRGSPLHF. The CDR3 nucleotides are TGTGCCATCAGTGAGACGGGACAGGATAGAGGTTCACCCCTCCACTTT.